The T cell receptor (beta chain) under discussion was sequenced for a study of T cell responses to AZD1222 COVID-19 vaccine. Clones were read by immunoSEQ multiplex PCR, and TCRdb kept only the in-frame ones, dropping some. The sample carries roughly 120,000 clones, 80% to 90% recorded once. The CDR3 is 12 amino acids. V was clipped by 4 bases and J by 7 bases; unmatched bases: 2. CDR1 is MNHEY, CDR2 SMNVEV, per germline (reference sequence). This receptor was taken from an adult in good health. Sequenced here: peripheral blood, sampled on day 0 of AZD1222 vaccination. The V gene is TRBV27, the J gene TRBJ1-1, with 8 bases aligning to TRBD1. The CDR3 nucleotides read TGTGCCAGCAGTTCAGGGGGCCATGAAGCTTTCTTT. Amino acid sequence: CASSSGGHEAFF.